These 6 T cell receptor beta chains came from one sample sequenced in a study of blood T cell repertoires in COVID-19. This table comes from immunoSEQ multiplex PCR, and its TCRdb copy is limited to in-frame clones, with some not included. Seen here are around 270,000 clones, 88% observed once, and the top ten hold 2.5% to 3.5%. Source material: PBMCs or T cells enriched from blood (not recorded which). These receptors were obtained from a woman aged 40-49 years who had been exposed to COVID-19.

The genes are TRBV7-2 and TRBJ2-4, with TRBD1 identical over 10 bases. The length of the CDR3 is 16 residues. Trimming took 4 bases from V and 9 from J; bases not matched to a gene: 12. Looked up from germline, CDR1 is SGHTA and CDR2 is FQGNSA. The CDR3 is CASSYLQGTGVGIQYF. The DNA of the CDR3 is TGTGCCAGCAGCTACCTGCAAGGGACAGGGGTAGGCATTCAGTACTTC.

The J gene is TRBJ1-1, the V gene TRBV15; 7 nucleotides match TRBD1. Per the germline V gene, CDR1 is LNHNV and CDR2 is YYDKDF (reference sequence). The CDR3 sequence is 18 residues long. After removal of 5 bases from V and 5 bases from J, the junction contained 20 bases not matched to a gene. DNA of the CDR3: TGTGCCACCAGCCTTGGGCCGGAAGGAGGGGGCCTAGGAACTGAAGCTTTCTTT. Encoded protein: CATSLGPEGGGLGTEAFF.

The CDR3 protein is CASSPQGAAGYTF. The CDR3, as DNA: TGTGCCAGTAGCCCTCAAGGGGCTGCTGGCTACACCTTC. The genes are TRBV19 and TRBJ1-2, with a tentative D call TRBD1 (5 bases). The germline V gene encodes CDR1 LNHDA and CDR2 SQIVND (reference sequence). The ends were cut back, 6 bases at V and 7 bases at J, with 15 bases in the middle. This CDR3 has 13 amino acids.

The V and J genes are TRBV5-5 and TRBJ2-3; TRBD1 matches 9 bases. The CDR3 sequence is 16 residues long. V trimming: 4 bases; J trimming: 4 bases; junction bases outside the gene matches: 10. CDR1 is SGHKS, CDR2 YYEKEE, per germline (reference sequence). The CDR3 DNA follows: TGTGCCAGCAGCCCGAACCCGACAGGGGGAGCAGATACGCAGTATTTT. Amino acids: CASSPNPTGGADTQYF.

This sequence joins TRBV6-2 or TRBV6-3 and TRBJ1-6; 7 nucleotides align to TRBD1. Trimming removed 2 bases from V and 7 bases from J; junction bases left unmatched: 8. The CDR3 is 16 residues long. Germline V gene lookup returns CDR1 MNHEY and CDR2 SVGEGT. The chain's CDR3 is CASSYVAGQKNSPLHF. The CDR3 DNA sequence: TGTGCCAGCAGTTACGTGGCGGGACAGAAGAATTCACCCCTCCACTTT.

The chain combines TRBV24-1 with TRBJ1-2; 7 nucleotides align to TRBD1. CDR3 size: 15 residues. With 3 bases clipped from V and 2 bases from J, the junction kept 5 bases outside the gene matches. The germline CDR1 and CDR2 sequences are KGHDR and SFDVKD. CDR3: CATSDGTVGNYGYTF. CDR3 bases: TGTGCCACCAGTGATGGGACAGTCGGGAACTATGGCTACACCTTC.